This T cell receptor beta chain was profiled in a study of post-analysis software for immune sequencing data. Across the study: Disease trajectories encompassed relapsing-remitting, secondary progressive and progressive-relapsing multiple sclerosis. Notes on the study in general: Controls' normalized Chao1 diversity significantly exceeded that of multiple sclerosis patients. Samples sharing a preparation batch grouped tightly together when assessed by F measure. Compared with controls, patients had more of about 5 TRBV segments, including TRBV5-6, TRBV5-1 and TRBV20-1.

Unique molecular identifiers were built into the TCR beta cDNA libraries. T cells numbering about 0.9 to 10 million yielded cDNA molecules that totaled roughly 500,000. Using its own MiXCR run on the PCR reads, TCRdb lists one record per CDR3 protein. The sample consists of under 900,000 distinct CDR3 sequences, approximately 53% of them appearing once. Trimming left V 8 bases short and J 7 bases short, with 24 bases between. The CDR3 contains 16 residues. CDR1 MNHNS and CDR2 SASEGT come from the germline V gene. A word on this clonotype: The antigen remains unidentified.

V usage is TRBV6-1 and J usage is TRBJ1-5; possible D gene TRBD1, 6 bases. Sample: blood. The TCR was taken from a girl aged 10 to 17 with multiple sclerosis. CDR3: CASLVGRGAEGQPQHF. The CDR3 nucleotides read TGTGCCAGCCTTGTCGGGAGGGGGGCCGAGGGGCAGCCCCAGCATTTT.